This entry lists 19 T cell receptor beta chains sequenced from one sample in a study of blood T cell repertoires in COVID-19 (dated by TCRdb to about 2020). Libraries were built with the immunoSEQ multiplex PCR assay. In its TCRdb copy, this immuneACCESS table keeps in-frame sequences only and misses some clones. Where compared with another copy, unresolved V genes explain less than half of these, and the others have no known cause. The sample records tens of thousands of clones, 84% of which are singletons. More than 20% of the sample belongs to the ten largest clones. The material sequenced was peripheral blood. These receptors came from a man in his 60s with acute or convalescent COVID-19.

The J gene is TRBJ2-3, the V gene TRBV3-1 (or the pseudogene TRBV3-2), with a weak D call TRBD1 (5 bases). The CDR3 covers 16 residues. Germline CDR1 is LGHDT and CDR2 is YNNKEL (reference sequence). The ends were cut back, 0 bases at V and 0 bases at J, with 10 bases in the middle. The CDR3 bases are TGTGCCAGCAGCCAAGAGCGCAGGGTCAGCACAGATACGCAGTATTTT. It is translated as CASSQERRVSTDTQYF.

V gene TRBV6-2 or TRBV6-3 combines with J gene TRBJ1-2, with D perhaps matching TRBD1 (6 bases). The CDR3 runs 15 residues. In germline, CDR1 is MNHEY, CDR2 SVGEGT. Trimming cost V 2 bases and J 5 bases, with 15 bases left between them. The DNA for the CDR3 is TGTGCCAGCAGTTACGGTTCAGGGACAAAATATGGCTACACCTTC. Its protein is CASSYGSGTKYGYTF.

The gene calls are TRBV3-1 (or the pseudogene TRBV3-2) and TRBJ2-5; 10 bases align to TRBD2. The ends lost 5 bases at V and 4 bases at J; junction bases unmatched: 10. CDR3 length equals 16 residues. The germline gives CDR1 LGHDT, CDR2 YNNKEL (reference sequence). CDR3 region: CASSLRSGGRRETQYF. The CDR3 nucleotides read TGTGCCAGCAGCTTGCGTAGCGGGGGGCGGAGAGAGACCCAGTACTTC.

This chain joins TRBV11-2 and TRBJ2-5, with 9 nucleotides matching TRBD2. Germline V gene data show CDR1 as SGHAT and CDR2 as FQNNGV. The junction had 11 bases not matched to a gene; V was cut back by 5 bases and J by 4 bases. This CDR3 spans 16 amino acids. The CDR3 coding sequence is TGTGCCAGCAGCGTAGGCGGGGGGGCCTTTGCAGAGACCCAGTACTTC. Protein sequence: CASSVGGGAFAETQYF.

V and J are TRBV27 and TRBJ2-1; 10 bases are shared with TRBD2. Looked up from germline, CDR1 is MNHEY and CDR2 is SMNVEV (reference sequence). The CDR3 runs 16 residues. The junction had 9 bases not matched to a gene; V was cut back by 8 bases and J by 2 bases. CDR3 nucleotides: TGTGCCAGCCTGCCGTGGAGCGGGGGGGCCTACAATGAGCAGTTCTTC. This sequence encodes CASLPWSGGAYNEQFF.

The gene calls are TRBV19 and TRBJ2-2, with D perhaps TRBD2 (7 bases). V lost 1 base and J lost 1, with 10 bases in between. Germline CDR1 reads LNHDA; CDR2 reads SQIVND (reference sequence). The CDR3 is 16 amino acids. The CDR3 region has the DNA TGTGCCAGTAGTATAGTCGGGGGGCAGAACACCGGGGAGCTGTTTTTT. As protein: CASSIVGGQNTGELFF.

For the CDR3, the DNA is TGCAGTGCTAGTGGTGGGAGGGCCAGCGGGGGCCAAGAGACCCAGTACTTC. It yields the protein CSASGGRASGGQETQYF. The V and J genes are TRBV20-1 and TRBJ2-5; 8 bases are shared with TRBD2. CDR3 length: 17 residues. The V segment lost 3 bases and the J segment 1 base; nucleotides outside the gene matches: 13. CDR1 DFQATT and CDR2 SNEGSKA come from the germline V gene (reference sequence).

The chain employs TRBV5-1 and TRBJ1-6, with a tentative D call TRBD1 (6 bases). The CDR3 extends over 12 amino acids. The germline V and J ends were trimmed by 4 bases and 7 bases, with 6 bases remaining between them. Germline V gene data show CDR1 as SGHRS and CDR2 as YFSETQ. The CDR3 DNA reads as TGCGCCAGCAGCGGGGGCAATTCACCCCTCCACTTT. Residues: CASSGGNSPLHF.

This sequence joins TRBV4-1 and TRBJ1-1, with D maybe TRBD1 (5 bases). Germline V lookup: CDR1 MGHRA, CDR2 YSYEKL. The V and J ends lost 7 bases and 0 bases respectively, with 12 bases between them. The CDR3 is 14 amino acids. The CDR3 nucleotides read TGCGCCAGCATGCTCGGGGGGGTGAACACTGAAGCTTTCTTT. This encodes CASMLGGVNTEAFF.

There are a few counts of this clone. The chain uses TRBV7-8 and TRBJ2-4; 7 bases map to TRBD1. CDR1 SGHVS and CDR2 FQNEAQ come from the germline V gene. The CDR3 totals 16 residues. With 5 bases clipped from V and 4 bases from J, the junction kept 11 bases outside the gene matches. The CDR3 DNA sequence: TGTGCCAGCAGCGCGAGCCGGGACAGAAGTAAAAACATTCAGTACTTC. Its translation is CASSASRDRSKNIQYF.

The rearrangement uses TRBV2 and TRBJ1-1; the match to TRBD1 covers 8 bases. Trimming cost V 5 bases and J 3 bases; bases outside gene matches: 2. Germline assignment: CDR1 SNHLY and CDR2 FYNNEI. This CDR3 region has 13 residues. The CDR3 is CASSYRGDTEAFF. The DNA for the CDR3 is TGTGCCAGCAGTTACAGGGGGGACACTGAAGCTTTCTTT.

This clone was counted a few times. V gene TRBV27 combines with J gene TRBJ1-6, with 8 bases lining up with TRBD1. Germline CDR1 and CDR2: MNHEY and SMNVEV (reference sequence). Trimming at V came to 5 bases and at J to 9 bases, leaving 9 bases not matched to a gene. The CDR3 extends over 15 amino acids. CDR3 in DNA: TGTGCCAGCAGTCCCTGGACAGGGAAGGGTTCACCCCTCCACTTT. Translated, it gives CASSPWTGKGSPLHF.

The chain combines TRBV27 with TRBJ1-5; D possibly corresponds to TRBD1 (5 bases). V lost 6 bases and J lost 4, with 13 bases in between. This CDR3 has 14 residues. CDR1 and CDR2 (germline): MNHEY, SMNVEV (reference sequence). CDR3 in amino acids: CASSREVGNQPQHF. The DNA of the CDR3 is TGTGCCAGCAGCAGGGAGGTAGGAAATCAGCCCCAGCATTTT.

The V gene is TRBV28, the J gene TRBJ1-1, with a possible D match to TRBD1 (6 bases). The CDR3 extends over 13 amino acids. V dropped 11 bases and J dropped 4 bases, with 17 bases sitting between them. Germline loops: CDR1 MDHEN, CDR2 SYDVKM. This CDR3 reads CAWGPRGGTEAFF. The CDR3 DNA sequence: TGTGCCTGGGGCCCGAGGGGGGGCACTGAAGCTTTCTTT.

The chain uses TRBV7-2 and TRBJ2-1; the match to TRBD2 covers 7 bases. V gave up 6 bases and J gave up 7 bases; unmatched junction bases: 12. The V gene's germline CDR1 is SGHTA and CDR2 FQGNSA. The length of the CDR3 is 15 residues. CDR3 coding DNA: TGTGCCAGCAGATACGAGCGGGGCCGCGGGAATGAGCAGTTCTTC. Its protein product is CASRYERGRGNEQFF.

The CDR3 loop is CASSQDSGTRPLGPQYF. In DNA form, the CDR3 reads TGCGCCAGCAGCCAAGATTCCGGGACTAGGCCCCTTGGTCCGCAGTATTTT. The chain employs TRBV4-1 and TRBJ2-3; TRBD2 matches at 8 bases. The germline V gene has CDR1 MGHRA and CDR2 YSYEKL. Unmatched junction bases numbered 15, after V lost 0 bases and J lost 10 bases. This CDR3 has 17 amino acids.

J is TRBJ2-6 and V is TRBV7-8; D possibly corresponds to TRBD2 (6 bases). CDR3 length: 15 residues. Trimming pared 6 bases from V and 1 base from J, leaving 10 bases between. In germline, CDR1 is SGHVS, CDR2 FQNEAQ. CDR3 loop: CASRGGRSGANVLTF. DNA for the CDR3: TGTGCCAGCAGGGGGGGAAGATCTGGGGCCAACGTCCTGACTTTC.

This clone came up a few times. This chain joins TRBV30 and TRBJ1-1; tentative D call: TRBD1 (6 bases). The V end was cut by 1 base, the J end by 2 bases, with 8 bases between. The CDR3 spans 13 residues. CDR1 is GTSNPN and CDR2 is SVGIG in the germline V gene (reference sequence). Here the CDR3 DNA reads TGTGCCTGGAGTGAACAGGGCAACACTGAAGCTTTCTTT. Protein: CAWSEQGNTEAFF.

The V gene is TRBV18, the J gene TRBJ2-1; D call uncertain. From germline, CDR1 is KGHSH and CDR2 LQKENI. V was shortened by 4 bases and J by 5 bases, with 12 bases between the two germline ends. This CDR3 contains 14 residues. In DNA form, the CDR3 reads TGTGCCAGCTCACGATCCTCCAGGAACAATGAGCAGTTCTTC. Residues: CASSRSSRNNEQFF. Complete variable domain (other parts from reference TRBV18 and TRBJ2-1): NAGVMQNPRHLVRRRGQEARLRCSPMKGHSHVYWYRQLPEEGLKFMVYLQKENIIDESGMPKERFSAEFPKEGPSILRIQQVVRGDSAAYFCASSRSSRNNEQFFGPGTRLTVL.